The 10 T cell receptor beta chains presented below share a single source sample, sequenced in a study of shared clonotypes between healthy human individuals. Method: immunoSEQ multiplex PCR; TCRdb's copy keeps in-frame clones and lacks some. The data contain under 2,500,000 clones, 95% of them seen just once; the ten biggest clones take up approximately 0.13%. Material for sequencing was naive CD4+ T cells sorted from blood. Sample subset: CD45RA+ positively selected. All receptors derive from a young man in good health.

This chain connects TRBV5-6 to TRBJ2-7; 8 positions agree with TRBD1. V gave up 5 bases and J gave up 9 bases; unmatched junction bases: 10. Germline V gene sequence: CDR1 SGHDT, CDR2 YYEEEE. The CDR3 length is 13 residues. CDR3 amino acids: CASSFGQGIVQYF. CDR3 sequence (DNA): TGTGCCAGCAGTTTTGGACAGGGAATTGTGCAGTACTTC. Full variable domain (rest looked up from reference TRBV5-6 and TRBJ2-7): DAGVTQSPTHLIKTRGQQVTLRCSPKSGHDTVSWYQQALGQGPQFIFQYYEEEERQRGNFPDRFSGHQFPNYSSELNVNALLLGDSALYLCASSFGQGIVQYFGPGTRLTVT.

V and J are TRBV2 and TRBJ2-6; D may match TRBD1 or TRBD2 (5 bases each). The CDR3 consists of 14 residues. Germline V gene lookup returns CDR1 SNHLY and CDR2 FYNNEI. Trimming stripped 7 bases from V and 4 bases from J, with 11 bases between. The CDR3 DNA reads TGTGCCAGCACTAGGGACGCCGGGGCCAACGTCCTGACTTTC. Translation: CASTRDAGANVLTF.

The chain recombines TRBV18 with TRBJ2-2, with a possible D match to TRBD1 (6 bases). Germline V lookup: CDR1 KGHSH, CDR2 LQKENI. This CDR3 has 15 residues. Trimming took off 1 base at V and 4 bases at J, with 10 bases between the two ends. The DNA of the CDR3 is TGTGCCAGCTCACCACTACAGGGTCCCACCGGGGAGCTGTTTTTT. This encodes CASSPLQGPTGELFF. Full variable domain (rest looked up from reference TRBV18 and TRBJ2-2): NAGVMQNPRHLVRRRGQEARLRCSPMKGHSHVYWYRQLPEEGLKFMVYLQKENIIDESGMPKERFSAEFPKEGPSILRIQQVVRGDSAAYFCASSPLQGPTGELFFGEGSRLTVL.

The V and J genes are TRBV11-2 and TRBJ1-6; D possibly corresponds to TRBD1 (5 bases). V gave up 5 bases and J gave up 6 bases, with 14 bases separating them. The CDR3 sequence is 15 residues long. CDR1 and CDR2 from the germline V gene are SGHAT and FQNNGV. This CDR3 is CASSPQTGTNSPLHF. The CDR3 bases are TGTGCCAGCAGCCCGCAAACCGGGACTAATTCACCCCTCCACTTT.

The table lists this clone with a count of one. The chain carries TRBV30 and TRBJ2-4, with D perhaps TRBD1 or TRBD2 (5 bases each). This CDR3 is 13 amino acids long. CDR1 is GTSNPN, CDR2 SVGIG, per germline (reference sequence). Trimming stripped 0 bases from V and 9 bases from J, with 12 bases between. The CDR3 sequence is CAWSVEGRGIQYF. CDR3 nucleotides: TGTGCCTGGAGTGTAGAGGGGCGAGGCATTCAGTACTTC.

This chain joins TRBV28 and TRBJ2-2; D is unclear. CDR3 size: 14 residues. The ends were cut back, 5 bases at V and 8 bases at J, with 15 bases in the middle. CDR1 is MDHEN and CDR2 is SYDVKM in the germline V gene. DNA for the CDR3: TGTGCCAGCAGTCCCCCAAATGTATCTGGGGAGCTGTTTTTT. Translation: CASSPPNVSGELFF.

The chain links TRBV28 to TRBJ1-1; TRBD1 might be the D (5 bases). Germline V lookup: CDR1 MDHEN, CDR2 SYDVKM. This CDR3 contains 13 residues. V was clipped by 8 bases and J by 2 bases, with 12 bases between them. CDR3 sequence: CASWGESNTEAFF. The CDR3 bases are TGTGCCAGCTGGGGGGAATCTAACACTGAAGCTTTCTTT.

The V and J genes are TRBV5-5 and TRBJ2-7; 8 bases align to TRBD1. The CDR3 is made up of 15 amino acids. Germline values: CDR1 SGHKS, CDR2 YYEKEE (reference sequence). V trimming: 3 bases; J trimming: 6 bases; junction bases outside the gene matches: 11. As DNA, the CDR3 is TGTGCCAGCAGCTCGCCGGGACAGGCAGAGATCGAGCAGTACTTC. This translates into CASSSPGQAEIEQYF.

The V and J genes are TRBV5-1 and TRBJ1-4; D gene unclear. The V gene lost 5 bases and the J gene lost 0 bases, with 5 bases spanning the gap. The CDR3 loop spans 13 amino acids. Germline assignment: CDR1 SGHRS and CDR2 YFSETQ. The CDR3, as DNA: TGCGCCAGCAGGCAGTCAACTAATGAAAAACTGTTTTTT. It translates to CASRQSTNEKLFF.

The V gene is TRBV29-1, the J gene TRBJ2-5; perhaps TRBD2 as D (5 bases). Germline CDR1 SQVTM, CDR2 ANQGSEA. V gave up 2 bases and J gave up 11 bases, with 12 bases separating them. CDR3 length equals 11 residues. In DNA form, the CDR3 reads TGCAGCGTTGAATCCGCAGGCGGGCAGTACTTC. Translation gives CSVESAGGQYF.